The 22 T cell receptor beta chains given below trace back to one sample, sequenced in a study of long-term antiretroviral therapy in people with HIV. Version v3.0 of the immunoSEQ assay was performed at survey level. Using immunoSEQ multiplex PCR, the repertoire was profiled, and TCRdb retains in-frame clones only, with some absent. The repertoire holds some 40,000 clones, with around 83% as singletons. The sample here was unsorted PBMCs, taken 3.1 years after starting antiretroviral therapy. These receptors were obtained from a woman aged 45-65 years with HIV.

The J gene is TRBJ1-1, the V gene TRBV7-2; no definite D call. Trimming removed 1 base from V and 4 bases from J, with 7 bases in between. The CDR3 totals 13 residues. Germline V CDR1 and CDR2: SGHTA, FQGNSA. Here the CDR3 reads CASSLVSGTEAFF. The CDR3 region has the DNA TGTGCCAGCAGCTTAGTCTCCGGCACTGAAGCTTTCTTT.

The chain couples TRBV6-4 to TRBJ2-7; D tentatively reads TRBD1 or TRBD2 (5 bases each). The CDR3 covers 19 residues. V was cut by 7 bases and J by 9 bases, with 37 bases left in between. The V gene's germline CDR1 is MRHNA and CDR2 SNTAGT. The CDR3 bases are TGTGCCAGCATCTATTATTCCGGGGCATTGTGGGGTGAAACTAGTGGGCAGTACTTC. Encoded protein: CASIYYSGALWGETSGQYF.

The rearrangement links TRBV4-3 to TRBJ2-1; TRBD1 is a possible D gene (5 bases). The CDR3 is 14 residues long. The germline gives CDR1 LGHNA, CDR2 YSLEER. Between the trimmed V and J ends, which lost 0 bases and 5 bases, there was a span of 8 bases. In nucleotides, the CDR3 is TGCGCCAGCAGCCAAGATAGGGGCGACAATGAGCAGTTCTTC. It translates to CASSQDRGDNEQFF.

The gene calls are TRBV4-2 and TRBJ2-7, with 8 bases fitting TRBD2. CDR3 length: 14 residues. V was pared by 0 bases and J by 3 bases, with 1 base of the junction left unmatched. CDR1 is LGHNA, CDR2 YNFKEQ, per germline. CDR3 loop: CASSQDRGGYEQYF. CDR3 coding DNA: TGTGCCAGCAGCCAAGATCGGGGGGGCTACGAGCAGTACTTC.

The V call is TRBV15, the J call TRBJ1-5; D unclear. The ends were cut back, 8 bases at V and 2 bases at J, with 16 bases in the middle. CDR3 length: 15 amino acids. Per germline, CDR1 LNHNV and CDR2 YYDKDF (reference sequence). CDR3 sequence reads: CATRLPGLGNQPQHF. In nucleotides, the CDR3 is TGTGCCACCCGCCTCCCGGGCCTAGGCAATCAGCCCCAGCATTTT.

The genes are TRBV27 and TRBJ2-7; TRBD1 aligns across 9 bases. Germline V gene lookup returns CDR1 MNHEY and CDR2 SMNVEV (reference sequence). Trimming removed 3 bases from V and 2 bases from J; junction bases left unmatched: 5. The CDR3 is made up of 15 amino acids. For the CDR3, the DNA is TGTGCCAGCAGTTTTGCGACAGGGGGAGCCTACGAGCAGTACTTC. This codes for CASSFATGGAYEQYF.

The chain uses TRBV18 and TRBJ2-3; a weak D match, TRBD1 (6 bases). Germline-derived CDR1 and CDR2 are KGHSH and LQKENI. CDR3 length equals 15 residues. The V gene lost 2 bases and the J gene lost 4 bases, with 13 bases spanning the gap. The CDR3 bases are TGTGCCAGCTCACCAATAGGGGACACAGCAGATACGCAGTATTTT. Its translation: CASSPIGDTADTQYF.

This clone occurred a few times. The chain links TRBV21-1 to TRBJ1-6; no DNA check was done on the table's D call, TRBD1. TRBV21-1 is tagged as a pseudogene. The CDR3 has 13 amino acids. For the CDR3, the DNA is TGTGCCAGCAGCATCCACAGGAATTCACCCCTCCACTTT. It encodes CASSIHRNSPLHF.

This clone was found a few times. The CDR3 bases are TGTGCCAGCAGCTTACACGGCCCGGCCAACACTGAAGCTTTCTTT. Amino acid sequence: CASSLHGPANTEAFF. J is TRBJ1-1 and V is TRBV7-3; D ambiguous. Trimming shortened V by 2 bases and J by 2 bases, and 12 bases separated the two germline ends. Germline CDR1 SGHTA, CDR2 FQGTGA. The CDR3 spans 15 residues.

This clone was observed a single time. The chain is built from TRBV12-5 and TRBJ2-1; D gene unclear. Per the germline V gene, CDR1 is LGHNT and CDR2 is FRNRAP. This CDR3 region has 12 residues. The germline V and J ends were trimmed by 2 bases and 6 bases, with 5 bases remaining between them. The CDR3 reads CASGLNGNEQFF. The CDR3, as DNA: TGTGCTAGTGGTTTGAACGGCAATGAGCAGTTCTTC.

This clone has a handful of counts. This chain links TRBV7-9 with TRBJ2-7; a weak D match, TRBD2 (6 bases). CDR3 size: 14 residues. V lost 3 bases and J 6 bases, leaving 15 bases between the germline ends. Germline V lookup: CDR1 SEHNR, CDR2 FQNEAQ (reference sequence). In nucleotides, the CDR3 is TGTGCCAGCAGCTTGGGCGGGGTTAGTGGCGAGCAGTACTTC. Translating it yields CASSLGGVSGEQYF.

V and J are TRBV4-1 and TRBJ1-2, with D maybe TRBD1 (6 bases). Germline V gene sequence: CDR1 MGHRA, CDR2 YSYEKL. The CDR3 sequence is 17 residues long. V lost 0 bases to trimming and J lost 8 bases, with 22 bases between them. The CDR3 nucleotides are TGCGCCAGCAGCCAAGATACTGCAGGGGCTTCACTTCGGGGCTACACCTTC. Encoded protein: CASSQDTAGASLRGYTF.

The chain combines TRBV7-9 with TRBJ2-5; TRBD1 or TRBD2 may be the D gene (5 bases each). CDR3 size: 14 residues. Per germline, CDR1 SEHNR and CDR2 FQNEAQ (reference sequence). Deletions cut 0 bases from V and 5 bases from J, with 10 bases between. The CDR3 region has the DNA TGTGCCAGCAGCTTAGCAGGCAGGGAGGAGACCCAGTACTTC. Residues: CASSLAGREETQYF.

The chain couples TRBV7-9 to TRBJ1-1; no firm D call. V shed 3 bases and J shed 2 bases, with 13 bases lying between them. Germline V gene sequence: CDR1 SEHNR, CDR2 FQNEAQ (reference sequence). The CDR3 has 15 residues. The DNA of the CDR3 is TGTGCCAGCAGCTTCTGGGTCGGGGAAAACACTGAAGCTTTCTTT. Encoded protein: CASSFWVGENTEAFF.

This chain connects TRBV5-1 to TRBJ1-2; 8 bases agree with TRBD1. Trimming took 1 base from V and 6 from J; bases not matched to a gene: 2. The CDR3 sequence is 13 residues long. In germline, CDR1 is SGHRS, CDR2 YFSETQ. The CDR3 region is CASSLTGGDGYTF. For the CDR3, the DNA is TGCGCCAGCAGCTTGACAGGGGGGGATGGCTACACCTTC. The full variable domain, in which reference TRBV5-1 and TRBJ1-2 provide the parts outside the CDR3, is KAGVTQTPRYLIKTRGQQVTLSCSPISGHRSVSWYQQTPGQGLQFLFEYFSETQRNKGNFPGRFSGRQFSNSRSEMNVSTLELGDSALYLCASSLTGGDGYTFGSGTRLTVV.

The genes are TRBV15 and TRBJ1-1; 7 bases match TRBD1. This CDR3 is 13 amino acids long. CDR1 LNHNV and CDR2 YYDKDF come from the germline V gene (reference sequence). With 3 bases clipped from V and 7 bases from J, the junction kept 5 bases outside the gene matches. The CDR3 DNA reads as TGTGCCACCAGCAGGGGACAGTGGGGTGAAGCTTTCTTT. Protein product: CATSRGQWGEAFF.

The chain joins TRBV7-2 to TRBJ2-2, with a possible D match to TRBD2 (6 bases). The V gene lost 4 bases and the J gene lost 3 bases, with 6 bases spanning the gap. The CDR3 consists of 13 residues. The germline V gene encodes CDR1 SGHTA and CDR2 FQGNSA. The CDR3 DNA is TGTGCCAGCAGCTGGGGGGACACCGGGGAGCTGTTTTTT. It yields the protein CASSWGDTGELFF.

The chain employs TRBV9 and TRBJ1-2, with 7 bases identical to TRBD1. J gave up 14 bases and V 5 bases, and 12 bases lay outside the gene matches. The germline CDR1 and CDR2 sequences are SGDLS and YYNGEE. The CDR3 has 12 amino acids. As DNA, the CDR3 is TGTGCCAGCAGGGACAGACAGGGACCGTGGACCTTC. Translated: CASRDRQGPWTF.

The chain is built from TRBV30 and TRBJ1-1, with D possibly being TRBD1 (5 bases). Germline V gene data show CDR1 as GTSNPN and CDR2 as SVGIG (reference sequence). The V end was cut by 0 bases, the J end by 1 base, with 9 bases between. The CDR3 loop spans 14 amino acids. The CDR3 bases are TGTGCCTGGAGTGTTGGGGCTGGGAACACTGAAGCTTTCTTT. It is translated as CAWSVGAGNTEAFF.

The DNA of the CDR3 is TGTGCCAGCAGCAAGGGACAGACCCTTAAACAAGAGACCCAGTACTTC. It yields the protein CASSKGQTLKQETQYF. The chain couples TRBV21-1 to TRBJ2-5; the table's D call TRBD1 went unverified against the DNA. TRBV21-1 is flagged as a pseudogene. The CDR3 has 16 residues.

This clone was detected once. The rearrangement links TRBV7-2 to TRBJ1-2; D might be TRBD1 (6 bases). The CDR3 loop spans 12 amino acids. Germline CDR1 and CDR2: SGHTA and FQGNSA. Trimming took off 4 bases at V and 5 bases at J, with 8 bases between the two ends. In nucleotides, the CDR3 is TGTGCCAGCAGCTCGACAGGTTATGGCTACACCTTC. Protein sequence: CASSSTGYGYTF.

CDR3 nucleotides: TGTGCCAGCAGCTTCGGGGCCCTCTCCTACGAGCAGTACTTC. This encodes CASSFGALSYEQYF. The chain carries TRBV11-3 and TRBJ2-7; tentatively, D is TRBD1 or TRBD2 (5 bases each). The CDR3 spans 14 residues. Trimming shortened V by 3 bases and J by 0 bases, and 9 bases separated the two germline ends. Germline V lookup: CDR1 SGHNT, CDR2 YENEEA.